This paragraph covers one T cell receptor beta chain sequence. It lacks a known antigen. Per-base qualities were not stored, and no clone one base away is much larger. V is clipped by 0 bases and J by 4 bases, and the sequence between their germline boundaries is 12 bases long. Per the germline V gene, SGHTA is the CDR1 and FQGTGA is the CDR2. Measured from the cysteine to the phenylalanine, the CDR3 is 15 residues long. Only the CDR3 DNA stays, 45 bases, in frame from base 1. The record originates from a study of PD-L1 blockade in urothelial cancer (dated by TCRdb to 2017 to 2019). As for the study more broadly: All patients started therapy around 2014 and received atezolizumab 1,200 mg intravenously every 3 weeks. Durable clinical benefit meant progression-free survival longer than 6 months, and TCR features were also tested against progression-free and overall survival. Under 30 patients had pretreatment blood TCR-seq, approximately 24 had at least one posttreatment blood collection, and approximately 24 had tumor TCR-seq. Blood samples were analyzed at 3 weeks after treatment start (second dose) and at 6 weeks after treatment start. In the same patients, whole exome sequencing and RNA sequencing of pretreatment tumors were performed in addition to TCR sequencing. About 90% of the roughly 30 patients were identified as males with urothelial cancer of bladder origin, and a prior smoking history was reported by 18 of 29 patients. TCR sequencing covered pretreatment tumor samples and matched, serially collected peripheral blood taken before and after atezolizumab treatment. Durable clinical benefit was achieved by nine patients but not by the remaining 20. Somatic, immune and clinical correlates of response to PD-L1 blockade with atezolizumab in urothelial cancer were the focus of an exploratory multi-omic analysis. Patients had an ECOG performance status of 0 or 1 and had received between 0 and 3 prior chemotherapy regimens. A median of 141,255 T cells and some 90,000 unique TCRs was obtained from blood samples, and a median clonality of roughly 0.082 was observed. The paper's findings and limits, for the study overall: Greater expansion of tumor-associated TCR clones in peripheral blood 3 weeks after the start of treatment was observed in patients with durable benefit (n ≈ 24, p = 0.022). Because the sample size was small (n ≈ 29) and many of the analyses were exploratory, the results are meant to be hypothesis-generating. Improved progression-free and overall survival was found to be associated with pretreatment peripheral blood TCR clonality below the median.

Each PCR received spiked-in synthetic TCR analog templates so that absolute template abundance could be estimated from read counts. TCRbeta CDR3 regions were amplified from genomic DNA with bias-controlled V and J gene primers using the immunoSEQ assay. Sequencing of rearranged TCRbeta segments was performed at approximately 20X coverage. Processing in the source paper ran as follows. Sequencing errors were corrected by clustering and CDR3s were annotated against IMGT to assign V, D and J genes. Downstream analyses used only productive TCRbeta rearrangements and left out out-of-frame or stop-codon sequences. Clonality was calculated as one minus the Shannon entropy normalized by the log of the number of unique productive sequences. Fisher's exact test with Benjamini-Hochberg correction, using a cutoff of adjusted p below 0.01, was how clones that differed between time points or between blood and tumor were identified. The source is immuneACCESS, and TCRdb retained only in-frame sequences with V and J called. Part of the clones is not carried over; for the studies checked, unresolved V genes explain less than half of this, and the remainder is unexplained. V, J and clone size were drawn from that table, and D and trimming were deduced from the DNA. The sample table lists about 72,000 clones, approximately 86% of them with a count of one. The top ten clonotypes cover 15% of the sample.

The time point label on this specimen signifies: pretreatment peripheral blood. A total of under 30 patients with locally advanced or metastatic urothelial carcinoma, treated at Memorial Sloan Kettering on a trial protocol, made up the cohort. Peripheral blood mononuclear cells were collected from each patient pretreatment and during treatment, giving between 1 and 8 total time points per patient. The Qiagen DNeasy Blood extraction kit was used to purify genomic DNA from total PBMCs and tumor samples. PBMCs were collected pretreatment and during treatment, and were isolated and stored as previously described.

This material consisted of PBMCs, taken around atezolizumab (anti-PD-L1) treatment. This receptor chain uses TRBV7-3 and TRBJ1-1; a tentative D call is TRBD1 (5 bases match). The sequence was obtained from a man in his 60s with urothelial cancer. The CDR3 in this case is CASSLTLGRGTEAFF. The nucleotide sequence is TGTGCCAGCAGCTTAACGCTGGGGAGGGGCACTGAAGCTTTCTTT.